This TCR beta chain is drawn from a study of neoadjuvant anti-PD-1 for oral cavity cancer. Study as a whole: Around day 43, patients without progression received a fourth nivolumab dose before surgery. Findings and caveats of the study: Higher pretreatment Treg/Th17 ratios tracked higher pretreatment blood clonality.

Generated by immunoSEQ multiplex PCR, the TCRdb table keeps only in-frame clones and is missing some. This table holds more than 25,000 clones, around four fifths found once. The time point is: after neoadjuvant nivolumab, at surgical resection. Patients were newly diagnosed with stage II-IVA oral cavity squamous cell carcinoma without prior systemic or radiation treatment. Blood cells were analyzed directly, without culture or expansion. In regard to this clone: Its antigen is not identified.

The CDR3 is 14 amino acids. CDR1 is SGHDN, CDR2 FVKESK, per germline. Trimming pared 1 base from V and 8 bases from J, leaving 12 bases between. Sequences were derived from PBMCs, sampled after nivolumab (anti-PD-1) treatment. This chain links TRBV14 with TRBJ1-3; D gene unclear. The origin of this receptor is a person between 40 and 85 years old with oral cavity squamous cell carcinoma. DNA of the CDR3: TGTGCCAGCAGCCAAGCCTGGACTAGCGACACCATATATTTT. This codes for CASSQAWTSDTIYF.